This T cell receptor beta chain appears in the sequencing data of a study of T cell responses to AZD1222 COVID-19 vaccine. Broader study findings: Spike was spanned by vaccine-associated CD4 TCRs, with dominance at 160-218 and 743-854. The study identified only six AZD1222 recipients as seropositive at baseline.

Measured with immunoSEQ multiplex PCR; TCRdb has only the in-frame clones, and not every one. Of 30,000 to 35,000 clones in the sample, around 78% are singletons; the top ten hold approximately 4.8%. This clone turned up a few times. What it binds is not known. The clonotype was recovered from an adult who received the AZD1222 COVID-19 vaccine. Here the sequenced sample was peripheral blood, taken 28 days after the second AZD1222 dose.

The CDR3 reads CASGLFAGVVYNEQFF. The CDR3 DNA follows: TGTGCTAGTGGTTTGTTTGCGGGAGTGGTCTACAATGAGCAGTTCTTC. The V and J genes are TRBV12-5 and TRBJ2-1; 7 bases map to TRBD2. Germline V gene lookup returns CDR1 LGHNT and CDR2 FRNRAP. V lost 2 bases and J lost 3; bases outside the gene matches: 7. The CDR3 totals 16 residues.